The T cell receptor beta chain described here comes from a study of CD8+CD57+ T cells in acquired aplastic anemia. The V segment lost 5 bases and the J segment 5 bases; nucleotides outside the gene matches: 7. The length of the CDR3 is 16 residues. The germline gives CDR1 SGHVS, CDR2 FQNEAQ. Using genomic DNA as the template, TCR beta VDJ and CDR3 profiling was carried out. TCRdb independently ran MiXCR on the reads; one entry per CDR3 protein. The repertoire holds some 45,000 distinct CDR3 sequences, with 65% to 70% as singletons. Input material: sorted CD4+, CD8+, or CD8+CD57+ T cells (not recorded which) from PBMCs. The chain recombines TRBV7-8 with TRBJ2-5; TRBD2 matches 14 bases. This TCR derives from a human donor in good health, serving as a control. Written as DNA, the CDR3 is TGTGCCAGCAGCCATAGGACTAGCGGGAGGCGGGAGACCCAGTACTTC. Translation: CASSHRTSGRRETQYF.